One and the same sample provided the 22 T cell receptor beta chains below, sequenced in a study of OX40 agonist ivuxolimab in advanced cancers. Only in-frame clones appear in the TCRdb table, and some are missing; sequencing was by immunoSEQ multiplex PCR. The sample lists around 110,000 clones, about 93% occurring once. Sequenced here: CD4+ or CD8+ T cells sorted from blood, sampled in a trial of the OX40 agonist ivuxolimab. The receptor set was obtained from an adult with an advanced solid tumor such as melanoma, head and neck, liver or kidney cancer.

The rearrangement joins TRBV6-6 to TRBJ2-7, with D unclear. Germline V lookup: CDR1 MNHNY, CDR2 SVGAGI (reference sequence). The CDR3 is made up of 11 amino acids. With 8 bases removed from V and 5 bases from J, the gap between germline ends came to 10 bases. The CDR3 region has the DNA TGTGCCAGCGTTCAGCTCCACGAGCAGTACTTC. Amino acid sequence: CASVQLHEQYF.

V gene TRBV7-9 combines with J gene TRBJ2-1, with 10 bases aligning to TRBD1. There are 15 residues in the CDR3. J gave up 3 bases and V 6 bases, and 5 bases lay outside the gene matches. From germline, CDR1 is SEHNR and CDR2 FQNEAQ (reference sequence). CDR3 region: CASRAGTGDYNEQFF. The CDR3, as DNA: TGTGCCAGCAGGGCCGGGACAGGGGACTACAATGAGCAGTTCTTC.

The V call is TRBV28, the J call TRBJ1-2; D is unclear. The CDR3 consists of 15 residues. CDR1 is MDHEN and CDR2 is SYDVKM in the germline V gene. V gave up 5 bases and J gave up 6 bases, with 19 bases separating them. The CDR3 sequence is CASSQGGGGLNGYTF. As DNA, the CDR3 is TGTGCCAGCAGTCAAGGTGGCGGTGGATTGAATGGCTACACCTTC.

The CDR3 here is CASGSTDWRYGYTF. The CDR3 DNA sequence: TGTGCTAGTGGTTCGACGGACTGGAGGTATGGCTACACCTTC. The chain couples TRBV12-5 to TRBJ1-2, with D unresolved. This CDR3 region has 14 residues. Between the trimmed V and J ends, which lost 4 bases and 5 bases, there was a span of 14 bases. Germline loops: CDR1 LGHNT, CDR2 FRNRAP.

The chain uses TRBV5-4 and TRBJ2-2; D unclear. The CDR3 totals 16 residues. V lost 0 bases and J lost 5, with 14 bases in between. Germline V gene data show CDR1 as SGHNT and CDR2 as YYREEE (reference sequence). CDR3 amino acids: CASSLVVAPRTGELFF. DNA of the CDR3: TGTGCCAGCAGCTTGGTAGTCGCCCCGAGGACCGGGGAGCTGTTTTTT.

The chain recombines TRBV5-6 with TRBJ1-2; 7 positions agree with TRBD1. The germline gives CDR1 SGHDT, CDR2 YYEEEE. The ends lost 2 bases at V and 3 bases at J; junction bases unmatched: 4. The CDR3 is 14 amino acids. CDR3 region: CASSLVQGDYGYTF. The CDR3 region has the DNA TGTGCCAGCAGCTTAGTGCAGGGGGACTATGGCTACACCTTC.

The gene calls are TRBV18 and TRBJ2-2; D tentatively fits TRBD1 or TRBD2 (5 bases each). Trimming pared 3 bases from V and 6 bases from J, leaving 14 bases between. The CDR3 consists of 15 residues. Germline V lookup: CDR1 KGHSH, CDR2 LQKENI. CDR3 amino acids: CASSPSQGEAGELFF. The CDR3 coding sequence is TGTGCCAGCTCACCGAGTCAGGGAGAGGCCGGGGAGCTGTTTTTT.

This chain joins TRBV28 and TRBJ2-3, with 10 bases lining up with TRBD1. J gave up 1 base and V 8 bases, and 6 bases lay outside the gene matches. The CDR3 runs 15 residues. Looked up from germline, CDR1 is MDHEN and CDR2 is SYDVKM. The CDR3 sequence is CASLPGTGGTDTQYF. The CDR3 region has the DNA TGTGCCAGCTTACCTGGGACAGGGGGCACAGATACGCAGTATTTT.

V is TRBV30 and J is TRBJ2-7; 9 nucleotides match TRBD1. Germline CDR1 and CDR2: GTSNPN and SVGIG (reference sequence). V lost 2 bases, J lost 7 bases, and 6 bases stayed unmatched. The CDR3 runs 13 residues. The CDR3: CAWSRTGAGEQYF. The CDR3 bases are TGTGCCTGGAGTCGGACAGGGGCTGGGGAGCAGTACTTC.

The sample holds one count of this clone. The chain has TRBV6-1 and TRBJ2-2; D is uncertain. V dropped 3 bases and J dropped 8 bases, with 4 bases sitting between them. The CDR3 totals 11 residues. Germline V gene sequence: CDR1 MNHNS, CDR2 SASEGT. The CDR3 spells CASSEKGELFF. In nucleotides, the CDR3 is TGTGCCAGCAGTGAGAAAGGGGAGCTGTTTTTT.

The rearrangement uses TRBV19 and TRBJ1-2; D not resolved. The CDR3 runs 14 residues. Germline V gene sequence: CDR1 LNHDA, CDR2 SQIVND (reference sequence). The V end lost 4 bases, the J end lost 6 bases, and 15 bases lay between the germline ends. The CDR3 DNA reads as TGTGCCAGTAGTACAACCCGGACCGTTAATGGCTACACCTTC. This gives the protein CASSTTRTVNGYTF. Filled out from reference TRBV19 and TRBJ1-2, the complete variable domain reads DGGITQSPKYLFRKEGQNVTLSCEQNLNHDAMYWYRQDPGQGLRLIYYSQIVNDFQKGDIAEGYSVSREKKESFPLTVTSAQKNPTAFYLCASSTTRTVNGYTFGSGTRLTVV.

The genes are TRBV4-2 and TRBJ1-4, with TRBD1 matching over 7 bases. The germline V gene has CDR1 LGHNA and CDR2 YNFKEQ. With V trimmed by 0 bases and J by 7 bases, 11 bases remained unmatched. The CDR3 runs 17 residues. This chain's CDR3 is CASSQDFIWAGGEKLFF. CDR3 nucleotide sequence: TGTGCCAGCAGCCAAGATTTTATTTGGGCAGGGGGTGAAAAACTGTTTTTT.

This clone was seen only once. The chain joins TRBV7-8 to TRBJ1-5, with 9 bases that match TRBD1. The CDR3 loop spans 14 amino acids. The V gene's germline CDR1 is SGHVS and CDR2 FQNEAQ. V lost 1 base, J lost 5 bases, and 0 bases stayed unmatched. The CDR3 nucleotides are TGTGCCAGCAGCTTAGGGGACAGGGATCAGCCCCAGCATTTT. Translating gives CASSLGDRDQPQHF.

The V and J genes are TRBV6-5 and TRBJ2-2; perhaps TRBD2 as D (6 bases). Trimming took off 9 bases at V and 2 bases at J, with 13 bases between the two ends. CDR1 is MNHEY, CDR2 SVGAGI, per germline. CDR3 length: 14 amino acids. CDR3 DNA sequence: TGTGCCAGTAGCCGGGACTTTAACACCGGGGAGCTGTTTTTT. Protein sequence: CASSRDFNTGELFF.

This chain connects TRBV7-6 to TRBJ2-7; 8 bases match TRBD2. Germline V gives CDR1 SGHVS, CDR2 FNYEAQ. V gave up 3 bases and J gave up 0 bases; unmatched junction bases: 1. CDR3 size: 14 residues. In DNA form, the CDR3 reads TGTGCCAGCAGCTTCACTAGCGGCTCCTACGAGCAGTACTTC. Its protein is CASSFTSGSYEQYF.

J is TRBJ2-1 and V is TRBV6-6; the match to TRBD2 covers 10 bases. V lost 0 bases, J lost 15 bases, and 2 bases stayed unmatched. CDR3 size: 12 residues. Per the germline V gene, CDR1 is MNHNY and CDR2 is SVGAGI (reference sequence). DNA of the CDR3: TGTGCCAGCAGTTACTCCTCTAGCGGGGGGTTCTTC. The encoded protein is CASSYSSSGGFF.

The chain carries TRBV5-1 and TRBJ2-1; D uncertain. V was trimmed by 0 bases and J by 5 bases, leaving 9 bases between them. This CDR3 has 14 residues. Per the germline V gene, CDR1 is SGHRS and CDR2 is YFSETQ. The CDR3 DNA reads as TGCGCCAGCAGCTTGGTTACCCACGACAATGAGCAGTTCTTC. Protein: CASSLVTHDNEQFF.

The chain links TRBV28 to TRBJ1-5; D might be TRBD1 (5 bases). Germline CDR1 MDHEN, CDR2 SYDVKM. V lost 2 bases to trimming and J lost 1 base, with 12 bases between them. The CDR3 totals 16 residues. The CDR3 DNA reads as TGTGCCAGCAGTTTAAGATGGGGGACCAGCAATCAGCCCCAGCATTTT. Translating gives CASSLRWGTSNQPQHF.

The rearrangement joins TRBV7-2 to TRBJ1-3, with 9 bases matching TRBD1. Germline V CDR1 and CDR2: SGHTA, FQGNSA. This CDR3 spans 15 amino acids. J lost 6 bases, V lost 5 bases, and 8 bases had no gene match. CDR3 loop: CASSPGTGRANTIYF. CDR3 DNA sequence: TGTGCCAGCAGCCCGGGGACAGGGCGCGCAAACACCATATATTTT.

The table lists this clone with a few counts. The V gene is TRBV28, the J gene TRBJ1-5, with TRBD1 as a possible D gene (5 bases). Germline V gene sequence: CDR1 MDHEN, CDR2 SYDVKM. Between the trimmed V and J ends, which lost 6 bases and 3 bases, there was a span of 6 bases. The CDR3 consists of 12 residues. CDR3 sequence: CASRQVNQPQHF. The CDR3 DNA reads TGTGCCAGCAGACAGGTCAATCAGCCCCAGCATTTT.

This chain joins TRBV5-4 and TRBJ2-5, with D tentatively TRBD1 (5 bases). Germline loops: CDR1 SGHNT, CDR2 YYREEE (reference sequence). Trimming took 0 bases from V and 4 from J, leaving 13 bases between them. The CDR3 runs 15 residues. CDR3 sequence (DNA): TGTGCCAGCAGCTTGGGTGGCAGGGCCGGAGAGACCCAGTACTTC. Translation: CASSLGGRAGETQYF.

The gene calls are TRBV19 and TRBJ1-5; D is ambiguous. Looked up from germline, CDR1 is LNHDA and CDR2 is SQIVND (reference sequence). Trimming pared 6 bases from V and 1 base from J, leaving 22 bases between. CDR3 length equals 18 residues. CDR3 amino acids: CASRPRPGGVGSNQPQHF. As DNA, the CDR3 is TGTGCCAGTAGACCACGACCAGGAGGTGTGGGAAGCAATCAGCCCCAGCATTTT.